This TCR beta chain was sequenced in a study of a mutant IDH1 vaccine in newly diagnosed glioma (dated by TCRdb to the early 2020s). The study in broad terms: Vaccination started 4-6 weeks after radiotherapy alone, or was given together with temozolomide cycles in the groups whose treatment included chemotherapy. Of the 25 to 40 patients who were treated, around 62% were male and approximately 40% were female, and the mean age was around 40 years. Before enrollment, most patients had been given radiochemotherapy with temozolomide as standard therapy, while the rest had received either radiotherapy alone or temozolomide alone. The week-35 safety follow-up was designated visit V12, and the week-47 end of study was designated visit V13. Peripheral blood was collected at six visits: V03 (baseline), V05, V07, V10, V12 and V13. Longitudinal TCRB deep sequencing was done for about two dozen treated patients, wherever samples were available for exploratory analyses.

Sample time point, as interpreted from the label and publication: week 35, safety follow-up. Each vaccine dose was 300 ug of a 20-mer mutant IDH1 peptide in Montanide, given subcutaneously with topical imiquimod. Across visits V03 through V10, patients got a total of eight vaccinations, given in weeks 1, 3, 5, 7, 11, 15, 19 and 23. All donors had newly diagnosed IDH1-mutant astrocytomas of WHO grade 3 or 4 that showed loss of nuclear ATRX. The samples were drawn from NOA16, a multicentre, single-arm, open-label phase I trial in Germany that tested a mutant IDH1 peptide vaccine in humans for the first time. Genomic DNA for TCRB sequencing was extracted from EDTA blood using the DNeasy Blood and Tissue Kit. Overall study results and their limits: The authors stated that sample limitations prevented analyses of patient blood samples from being reproduced. Selection of PBMC samples for TCRB deep sequencing was based on availability. Pseudoprogression appeared unrelated to alterations in the top peripheral T cell clonotypes detected by TCRB sequencing. Vaccine-induced immune responses across multiple MHC alleles were detected in over 80% of patients.

As regards this clone: Its antigen remains unidentified. No clone much larger than this one lies a single base away; base qualities are absent.

The method behind the library was the immunoSEQ multiplex PCR assay. The hsTCRB Kit was used according to the manufacturer's protocol to amplify rearranged TCR beta chain sequences. An Illumina MiSeq was used to sequence the TCRB libraries. Processing in the source paper ran as follows. Demultiplexing, trimming and gene mapping were performed with the kit vendor's proprietary platform. Not all clones reach the TCRdb copy of this immuneACCESS table, which keeps in-frame sequences only. Checked studies attribute under half of the gap to unresolved V genes and leave the rest unexplained. V, J and clone size derive from that table, while D and trimming were established from the DNA sequence. This sample is represented by over 45,000 clones; approximately 80% of them were singletons. The ten largest account for approximately 12% of the sample. Looking up the germline V gene (reference sequence) yields CDR1 LNHNV and CDR2 YYDKDF. V and J lose 0 bases and 5 bases, and a span of 13 bases separates them. Including cysteine and phenylalanine, the CDR3 has 15 amino acids. The sequence is cut down to CDR3 DNA, 45 bases in frame from base 1.

The starting material was PBMCs, obtained from a glioma patient whose treatment included an IDH1 peptide vaccine. The chain is encoded by TRBV15 joined to TRBJ2-5; matching of 6 bases hints at TRBD2 as the D gene. This receptor was identified in a man in his forties with glioma. Here the CDR3 is given as CATSRDGPRGETQYF. Read as DNA, the sequence is TGTGCCACCAGCAGAGATGGGCCCCGGGGGGAGACCCAGTACTTC.